A selection of T cell receptor beta chains follows, all from one sample in a study of T cell responses to AZD1222 COVID-19 vaccine. Profiled with immunoSEQ multiplex PCR; TCRdb holds only in-frame clones, not every one. In total, the table holds more than 110,000 clones. Sequencing was performed on peripheral blood. The source is an adult in good health. Both conserved end residues are part of each CDR3. A D gene is named only where the DNA matches it firmly.

>TRBV27|TRBJ2-7|TRBD1
TGTGCCAGCAGTCGCCAGGGACAGGCGCAGGGCGAGCAGTACTTC
CASSRQGQAQGEQYF
>TRBV7-8|TRBJ2-7|-
TGTGCCAGCAGCTTAGTTTTTGATCTTCCCACCTACGAGCAGTACTTC
CASSLVFDLPTYEQYF
>TRBV7-2|TRBJ1-5|-
TGTGCCAGCAGCTCGGACACTTACTATCAGCCCCAGCATTTT
CASSSDTYYQPQHF
>TRBV18|TRBJ1-2|TRBD1
TGTGCCAGCTCACCAGGAGGGGGCCTTGGCTACACCTTC
CASSPGGGLGYTF
>TRBV7-9|TRBJ1-2|-
TGTGCCAGCAGCTTAGAGTGGCGGGACGGACCGTATGGCTACACCTTC
CASSLEWRDGPYGYTF
>TRBV3-1/TRBV3-2|TRBJ1-4|-
TGTGCCAGCAGCCACACTTCACAGGACGAAAAACTGTTTTTT
CASSHTSQDEKLFF
>TRBV6-5|TRBJ2-1|TRBD1
TGTGCCAGCGGACCGGGACAGGGCTCCTACAATGAGCAGTTCTTC
CASGPGQGSYNEQFF
>TRBV4-1|TRBJ1-1|TRBD1
TGCGCCAGCAGCCAGGGGACAGCGAACACTGAAGCTTTCTTT
CASSQGTANTEAFF
>TRBV4-2|TRBJ2-1|TRBD2
TGTGCCAGCAGCCAAGATTCAGCGGGGGGAGGTGTCGATGAGCAGTTCTTC
CASSQDSAGGGVDEQFF
>TRBV6-5|TRBJ1-2|-
TGTGCCAGCAGTACCCAAGGACTCGCTAACTATGGCTACACCTTC
CASSTQGLANYGYTF
>TRBV6-6|TRBJ1-3|-
TGTGCCAGCAGCGTCGCAGGGGCGGCGGGAAACACCATATATTTT
CASSVAGAAGNTIYF
>TRBV7-6|TRBJ1-1|TRBD1
TGTGCCAGCAGCTTCGGGACAGGGGGCGCGGGCTCGAACACTGAAGCTTTCTTT
CASSFGTGGAGSNTEAFF
>TRBV9|TRBJ1-4|-
TGTGCCAGCAGCGTAGGGGGTACTGCCAATGAAAAACTGTTTTTT
CASSVGGTANEKLFF
>TRBV6-2/TRBV6-3|TRBJ1-5|-
TGTGCCAGCAGTTACTCGAGTCAGCCCCAGCATTTT
CASSYSSQPQHF
>TRBV7-9|TRBJ2-7|TRBD1
TGTGCCAGCAGCTCGAGGACAGGCCCTTACGAGCAGTACTTC
CASSSRTGPYEQYF
>TRBV20-1|TRBJ1-2|-
-
CSARVGQGIF
>TRBV27|TRBJ1-5|TRBD1
TGTGCCAGCAGTGAGGGTAGGGGGCTCGGCAATCAGCCCCAGCATTTT
CASSEGRGLGNQPQHF